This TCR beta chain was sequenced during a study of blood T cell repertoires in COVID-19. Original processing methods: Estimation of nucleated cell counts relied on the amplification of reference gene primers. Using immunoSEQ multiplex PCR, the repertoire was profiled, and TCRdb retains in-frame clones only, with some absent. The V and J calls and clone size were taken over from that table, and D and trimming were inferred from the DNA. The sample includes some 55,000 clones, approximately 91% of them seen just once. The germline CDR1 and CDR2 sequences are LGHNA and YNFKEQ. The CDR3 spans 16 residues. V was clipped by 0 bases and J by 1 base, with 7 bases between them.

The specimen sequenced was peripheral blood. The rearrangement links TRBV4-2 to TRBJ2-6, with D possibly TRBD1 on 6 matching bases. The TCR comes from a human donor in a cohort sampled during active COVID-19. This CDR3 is CASSQDGTSGANVLTF. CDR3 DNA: TGTGCCAGCAGCCAAGATGGGACATCTGGGGCCAACGTCCTGACTTTC.